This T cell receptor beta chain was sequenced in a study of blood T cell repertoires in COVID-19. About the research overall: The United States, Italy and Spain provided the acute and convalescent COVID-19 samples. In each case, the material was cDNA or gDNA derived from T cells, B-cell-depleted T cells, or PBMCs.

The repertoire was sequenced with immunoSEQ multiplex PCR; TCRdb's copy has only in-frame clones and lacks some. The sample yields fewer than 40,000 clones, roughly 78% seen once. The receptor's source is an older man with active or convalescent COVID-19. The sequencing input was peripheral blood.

The CDR3 reads CASSSGQIQETQYF. CDR3 sequence (DNA): TGTGCCAGCAGCTCGGGACAGATCCAAGAGACCCAGTACTTC. The chain joins TRBV5-4 to TRBJ2-5, with 7 nucleotides matching TRBD1. Germline values: CDR1 SGHNT, CDR2 YYREEE (reference sequence). This CDR3 has 14 amino acids. The V segment lost 3 bases and the J segment 1 base; nucleotides outside the gene matches: 3.